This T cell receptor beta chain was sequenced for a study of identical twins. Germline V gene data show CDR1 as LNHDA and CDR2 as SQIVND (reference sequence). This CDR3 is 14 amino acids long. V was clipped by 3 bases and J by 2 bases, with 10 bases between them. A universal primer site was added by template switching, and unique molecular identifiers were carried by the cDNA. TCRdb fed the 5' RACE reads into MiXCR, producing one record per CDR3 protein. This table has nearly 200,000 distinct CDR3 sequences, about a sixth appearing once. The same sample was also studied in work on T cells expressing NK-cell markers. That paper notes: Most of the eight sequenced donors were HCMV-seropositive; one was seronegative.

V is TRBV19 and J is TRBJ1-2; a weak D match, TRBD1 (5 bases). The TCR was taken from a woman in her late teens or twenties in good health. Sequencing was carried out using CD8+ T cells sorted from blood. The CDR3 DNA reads TGTGCCAGTAGTATCGGGGGACCGAACTATGGCTACACCTTC. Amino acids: CASSIGGPNYGYTF. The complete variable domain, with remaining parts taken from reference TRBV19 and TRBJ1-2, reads DGGITQSPKYLFRKEGQNVTLSCEQNLNHDAMYWYRQDPGQGLRLIYYSQIVNDFQKGDIAEGYSVSREKKESFPLTVTSAQKNPTAFYLCASSIGGPNYGYTFGSGTRLTVV.